Listed below are T cell receptor beta chains from one sample, sequenced in a study of T cell responses to AZD1222 COVID-19 vaccine. Sequenced by immunoSEQ multiplex PCR; TCRdb stores in-frame clones only, minus some. This sample has under 100,000 clones, with 86% found just once. The sample was peripheral blood, taken on day 0 of AZD1222 vaccination. The receptors here all came from an adult in good health. Both conserved end residues are part of each CDR3. A D gene is named only where the DNA matches it firmly. For some rows the clone size is stated as once, few or many, or as a class when expanded; others skip it.

v_gene,j_gene,abundance,d_gene,CDR3aa,CDR3nt
TRBV28,TRBJ1-1,NA,NA,CASRSTAGRNTEAFF,TGTGCCAGCAGGAGCACCGCGGGCAGAAACACTGAAGCTTTCTTT
TRBV2,TRBJ1-6,NA,NA,CASTLDGRSPLHF,TGTGCCAGCACCCTAGACGGGAGGTCACCCCTCCACTTT
TRBV3-1/TRBV3-2,TRBJ1-1,once,TRBD1,CASSNPLRDRNTEAFF,TGTGCCAGCAGCAACCCCCTCCGGGACAGAAACACTGAAGCTTTCTTT
TRBV5-6,TRBJ1-1,once,NA,CASSPKGTEMNTEAFF,TGTGCCAGCAGCCCTAAGGGGACGGAAATGAACACTGAAGCTTTCTTT
TRBV7-9,TRBJ2-5,NA,NA,CASSLGIGGDRLRTQYF,TGTGCCAGCAGCTTGGGTATCGGCGGAGATAGATTGCGGACCCAGTACTTC
TRBV7-2,TRBJ2-7,NA,TRBD2,CASSLALAGGSAEQYF,TGTGCCAGCAGCTTAGCACTAGCGGGAGGGTCGGCCGAGCAGTACTTC
TRBV2,TRBJ1-4,NA,NA,CASRPGSWLNEKLFF,TGTGCCAGCAGACCCGGGAGCTGGCTGAATGAAAAACTGTTTTTT
TRBV19,TRBJ2-2,NA,NA,CASSRGGTGELFF,TGTGCCAGTAGTAGAGGGGGGACCGGGGAGCTGTTTTTT
TRBV19,TRBJ1-1,NA,NA,CASSMVSEAFF,TGTGCCAGTAGTATGGTCAGTGAAGCTTTCTTT
TRBV28,TRBJ2-2,NA,NA,CASLEGARTGELFF,TGTGCCAGCCTGGAGGGGGCGCGTACCGGGGAGCTGTTTTTT
TRBV7-3,TRBJ1-2,NA,NA,CASSPYSSGYTF,TGTGCCAGCAGCCCGTACAGCAGTGGCTACACCTTC
TRBV7-3,TRBJ2-1,NA,NA,CASSQKRSGYNEQFF,TGTGCCAGCAGCCAGAAGCGGTCCGGATACAATGAGCAGTTCTTC
TRBV10-3,TRBJ2-4,NA,TRBD2,CAISDGSGGNIQYF,TGTGCCATCAGTGACGGGTCGGGAGGTAACATTCAGTACTTC
TRBV4-3,TRBJ2-3,once,TRBD2,CASSQGTSGFVDTQYF,TGCGCCAGCAGCCAAGGGACTAGCGGGTTCGTTGATACGCAGTATTTT
TRBV5-1,TRBJ2-3,NA,TRBD2,CASSLEPGLAGGGAFSDTQYF,TGCGCCAGCAGCTTGGAGCCGGGACTAGCGGGAGGAGGGGCGTTTTCAGATACGCAGTATTTT
TRBV13,TRBJ2-1,NA,TRBD2,CASSPLARLINEQFF,TGTGCCAGCAGCCCACTAGCGCGCTTAATAAATGAGCAGTTCTTC
TRBV28,TRBJ2-7,NA,NA,CASSPRRASRPYEQYF,TGTGCCAGCAGCCCTAGGCGGGCTAGTCGGCCCTACGAGCAGTACTTC
TRBV4-2,TRBJ2-1,NA,TRBD1,CASSQDRDSTYNEQFF,TGTGCCAGCAGCCAAGACCGGGACAGCACTTACAATGAGCAGTTCTTC
TRBV24-1,TRBJ2-2,NA,TRBD2,CATSDLRGTSGNTGELFF,TGTGCCACCAGTGATTTACGCGGGACTAGCGGTAACACCGGGGAGCTGTTTTTT
TRBV5-1,TRBJ2-3,NA,TRBD1,CASSFARDRVTDTQYF,TGCGCCAGCAGCTTTGCCCGGGACAGGGTGACAGATACGCAGTATTTT
TRBV12-3/TRBV12-4,TRBJ2-2,few,NA,CASSNLNTGELFF,TGTGCCAGCAGCAACCTGAACACCGGGGAGCTGTTTTTT
TRBV7-3,TRBJ1-4,NA,TRBD1,CASSLTGQTNEKLFF,TGTGCCAGCAGCCTGACAGGGCAAACTAATGAAAAACTGTTTTTT
TRBV19,TRBJ2-7,NA,TRBD1,CASSTRRGHEQYF,TGTGCCAGTAGTACGCGCAGGGGGCACGAGCAGTACTTC
TRBV2,TRBJ1-5,NA,NA,CASSADSYSNQPQHF,TGTGCCAGCAGCGCCGACAGTTATAGCAATCAGCCCCAGCATTTT
TRBV28,TRBJ1-2,NA,NA,CASSAAWSYTF,TGTGCCAGCAGTGCTGCCTGGAGCTACACCTTC
TRBV28,TRBJ1-1,NA,TRBD1,CASSTRGGLEAFF,TGTGCCAGCAGTACCAGGGGGGGACTTGAAGCTTTCTTT
TRBV9,TRBJ2-1,NA,NA,CASSVAARTYNEQFF,TGTGCCAGCAGCGTAGCTGCCAGAACCTACAATGAGCAGTTCTTC
TRBV28,TRBJ1-1,NA,NA,CASPPPPGGDTEAFF,TGTGCCAGCCCGCCCCCCCCGGGGGGGGACACTGAAGCTTTCTTT
TRBV19,TRBJ1-2,NA,NA,CASSDRYKTYRVNYGYTF,TGTGCCAGTAGCGACCGTTATAAAACCTACAGGGTTAACTATGGCTACACCTTC
TRBV15,TRBJ2-5,NA,NA,CATSRGRREETQYF,TGTGCCACCAGCAGAGGGCGGCGAGAAGAGACCCAGTACTTC
TRBV7-2,TRBJ1-2,NA,TRBD1,CASSPGQGILGYTF,TGTGCCAGCAGCCCCGGACAGGGGATCCTTGGCTACACCTTC
TRBV18,TRBJ1-1,NA,NA,CASSPEVTNTEAFF,TGTGCCAGCTCACCGGAGGTGACGAACACTGAAGCTTTCTTT
TRBV7-2,TRBJ2-7,NA,TRBD2,CASSLGLAGGVRYEQYF,TGTGCCAGCAGCTTAGGACTAGCGGGAGGGGTGAGATACGAGCAGTACTTC
TRBV15,TRBJ2-5,NA,NA,CATSRDTETQYF,TGTGCCACCAGCAGAGATACGGAGACCCAGTACTTC
TRBV19,TRBJ2-7,NA,TRBD1,CASSRDSSYEQYF,TGTGCCAGTAGTAGGGACAGCTCCTACGAGCAGTACTTC
TRBV30,TRBJ2-7,once,TRBD1,CAWSVVGTGRPYEQYF,TGTGCCTGGAGTGTCGTTGGGACAGGGAGACCCTACGAGCAGTACTTC
TRBV5-1,TRBJ2-5,NA,NA,CASSLGVGEETQYF,TGCGCCAGCAGCTTGGGGGTAGGCGAAGAGACCCAGTACTTC
TRBV6-5,TRBJ2-5,NA,NA,CASRHPSGGQETQYF,TGTGCCAGCAGGCACCCCTCAGGGGGGCAAGAGACCCAGTACTTC
TRBV5-4,TRBJ1-5,NA,TRBD1,CASSLDRGGNQPQHF,TGTGCCAGCAGCTTGGACAGGGGGGGCAATCAGCCCCAGCATTTT
TRBV6-1,TRBJ2-7,NA,NA,CASSENKRDYEQYF,TGTGCCAGCAGTGAAAATAAACGGGACTACGAGCAGTACTTC
TRBV28,TRBJ2-7,once,TRBD1,CASTPAQGARSYEQYF,TGTGCCAGCACCCCCGCCCAGGGGGCCCGCTCCTACGAGCAGTACTTC
TRBV7-2,TRBJ2-7,NA,NA,CASSLMGPSTYEQYF,TGTGCCAGCAGCTTAATGGGGCCGTCTACCTACGAGCAGTACTTC
TRBV7-9,TRBJ2-6,once,NA,CASSFPRGRSASGANVLTF,TGTGCCAGCAGCTTTCCGCGGGGACGTTCGGCCTCTGGGGCCAACGTCCTGACTTTC
TRBV28,TRBJ1-4,NA,NA,CASSPWDYRGGEKLFF,TGTGCCAGCAGTCCATGGGACTATAGGGGAGGCGAAAAACTGTTTTTT
TRBV5-1,TRBJ2-7,NA,TRBD1,CASSFTIGQGQGIEQYF,TGCGCCAGCAGCTTCACTATAGGACAGGGGCAAGGCATAGAGCAGTACTTC
TRBV19,TRBJ2-7,NA,NA,CASKEQAASGEQYF,TGTGCCAGTAAAGAGCAGGCCGCGTCAGGCGAGCAGTACTTC
TRBV11-3,TRBJ2-1,NA,TRBD2,CASSAGGLAGQNEQFF,TGTGCCAGCAGCGCCGGAGGGCTAGCGGGTCAAAATGAGCAGTTCTTC
TRBV18,TRBJ1-1,NA,NA,CASSPEGAWNTEAFF,TGTGCCAGCTCACCAGAGGGCGCGTGGAACACTGAAGCTTTCTTT
TRBV4-2,TRBJ2-1,NA,TRBD1,CASSLNPGTGNYNEQFF,TGTGCCAGCAGCCTCAACCCCGGGACAGGGAACTACAATGAGCAGTTCTTC